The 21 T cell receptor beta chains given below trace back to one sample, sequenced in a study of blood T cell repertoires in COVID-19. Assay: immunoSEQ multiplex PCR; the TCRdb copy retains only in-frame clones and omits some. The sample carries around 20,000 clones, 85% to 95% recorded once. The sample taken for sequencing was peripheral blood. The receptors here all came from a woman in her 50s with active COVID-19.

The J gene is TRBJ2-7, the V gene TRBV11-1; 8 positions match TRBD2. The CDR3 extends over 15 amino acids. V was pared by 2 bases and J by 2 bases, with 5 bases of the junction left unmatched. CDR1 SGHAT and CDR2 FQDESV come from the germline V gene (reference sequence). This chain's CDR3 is CASSLMLAGPYEQYF. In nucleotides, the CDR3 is TGTGCCAGCAGCTTAATGCTAGCGGGCCCCTACGAGCAGTACTTC. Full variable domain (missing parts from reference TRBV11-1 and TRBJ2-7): EAEVAQSPRYKITEKSQAVAFWCDPISGHATLYWYRQILGQGPELLVQFQDESVVDDSQLPKDRFSAERLKGVDSTLKIQPAELGDSAMYLCASSLMLAGPYEQYFGPGTRLTVT.

CDR3 DNA: TGTGCCAGCAGCCCCACTTTGATGGGAGACACCATATATTTT. Translated, it gives CASSPTLMGDTIYF. This sequence joins TRBV9 and TRBJ1-3; D remains ambiguous. The CDR3 is made up of 14 amino acids. Trimming removed 4 bases from V and 8 bases from J, with 16 bases in between. CDR1 is SGDLS, CDR2 YYNGEE, per germline.

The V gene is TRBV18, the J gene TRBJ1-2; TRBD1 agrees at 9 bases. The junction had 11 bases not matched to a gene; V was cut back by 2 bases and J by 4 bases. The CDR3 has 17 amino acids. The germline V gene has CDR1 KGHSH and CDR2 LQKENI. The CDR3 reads CASSPMGQGSVGYGYTF. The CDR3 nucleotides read TGTGCCAGCTCACCAATGGGACAGGGAAGTGTCGGCTATGGCTACACCTTC.

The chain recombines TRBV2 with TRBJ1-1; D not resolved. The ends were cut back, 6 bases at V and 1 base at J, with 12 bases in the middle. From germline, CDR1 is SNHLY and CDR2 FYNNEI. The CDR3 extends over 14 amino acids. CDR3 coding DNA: TGTGCCAGCAGCCAATGGGGAGGGAACACTGAAGCTTTCTTT. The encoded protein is CASSQWGGNTEAFF.

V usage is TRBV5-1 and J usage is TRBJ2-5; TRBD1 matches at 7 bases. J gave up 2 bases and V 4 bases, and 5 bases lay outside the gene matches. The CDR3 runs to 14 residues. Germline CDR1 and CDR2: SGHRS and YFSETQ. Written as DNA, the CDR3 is TGCGCCAGCAGCAAGACAGGGAATCAAGAGACCCAGTACTTC. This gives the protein CASSKTGNQETQYF.

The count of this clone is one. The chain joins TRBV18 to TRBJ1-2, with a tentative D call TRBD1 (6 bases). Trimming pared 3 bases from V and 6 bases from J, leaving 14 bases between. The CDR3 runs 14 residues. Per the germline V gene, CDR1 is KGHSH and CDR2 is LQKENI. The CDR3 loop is CASSPTPRDNGYTF. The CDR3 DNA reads TGTGCCAGCTCACCGACCCCCAGGGACAATGGCTACACCTTC.

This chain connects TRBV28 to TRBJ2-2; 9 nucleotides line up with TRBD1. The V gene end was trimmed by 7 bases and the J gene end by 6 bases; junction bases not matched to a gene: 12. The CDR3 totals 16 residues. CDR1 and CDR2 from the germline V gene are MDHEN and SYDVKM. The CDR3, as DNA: TGTGCCAGCACCAGCCGGACAGGGGAACGGGCCGGGGAGCTGTTTTTT. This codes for CASTSRTGERAGELFF.

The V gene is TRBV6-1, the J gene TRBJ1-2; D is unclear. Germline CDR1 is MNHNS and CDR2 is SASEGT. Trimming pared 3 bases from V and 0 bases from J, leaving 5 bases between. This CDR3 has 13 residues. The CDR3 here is CASSEGTNYGYTF. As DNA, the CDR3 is TGTGCCAGCAGTGAGGGCACTAACTATGGCTACACCTTC.

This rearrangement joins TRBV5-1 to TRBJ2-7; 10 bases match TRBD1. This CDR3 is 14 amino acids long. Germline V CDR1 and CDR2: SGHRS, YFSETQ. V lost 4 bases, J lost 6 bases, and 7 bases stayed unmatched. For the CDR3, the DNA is TGCGCCAGCAGCCCCGGGACAGGGGTTGGCGAGCAGTACTTC. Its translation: CASSPGTGVGEQYF.

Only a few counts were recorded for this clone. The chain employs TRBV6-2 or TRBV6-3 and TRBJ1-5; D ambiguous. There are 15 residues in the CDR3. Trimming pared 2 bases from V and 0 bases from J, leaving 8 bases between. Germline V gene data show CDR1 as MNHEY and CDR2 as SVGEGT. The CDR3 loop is CASSYRRDSNQPQHF. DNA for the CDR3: TGTGCCAGCAGTTACCGGAGAGATAGCAATCAGCCCCAGCATTTT.

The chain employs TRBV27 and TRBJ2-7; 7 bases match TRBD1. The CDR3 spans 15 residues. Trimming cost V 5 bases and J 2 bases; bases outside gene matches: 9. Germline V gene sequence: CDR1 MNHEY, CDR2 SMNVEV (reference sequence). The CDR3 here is CASSPRQGRAYEQYF. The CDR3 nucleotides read TGTGCCAGCAGTCCCCGACAGGGTAGGGCCTACGAGCAGTACTTC.

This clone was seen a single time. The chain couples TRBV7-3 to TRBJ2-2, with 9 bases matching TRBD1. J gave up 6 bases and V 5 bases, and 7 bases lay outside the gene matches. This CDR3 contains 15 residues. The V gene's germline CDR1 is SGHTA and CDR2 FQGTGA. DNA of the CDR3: TGTGCCAGCAGCCAAACAGGGGGCGCCGCCGGGGAGCTGTTTTTT. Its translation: CASSQTGGAAGELFF.

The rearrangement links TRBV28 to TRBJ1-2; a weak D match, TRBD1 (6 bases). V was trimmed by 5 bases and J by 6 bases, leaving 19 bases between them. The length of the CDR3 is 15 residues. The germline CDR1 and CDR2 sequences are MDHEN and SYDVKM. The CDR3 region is CASSLTTGTLDGYTF. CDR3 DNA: TGTGCCAGCAGTCTTACTACCGGGACATTGGATGGCTACACCTTC.

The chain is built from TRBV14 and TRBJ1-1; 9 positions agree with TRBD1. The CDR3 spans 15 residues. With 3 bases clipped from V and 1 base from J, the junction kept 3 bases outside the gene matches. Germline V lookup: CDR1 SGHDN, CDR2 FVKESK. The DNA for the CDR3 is TGTGCCAGCAGCCATGGGGGACAGGGGAACACTGAAGCTTTCTTT. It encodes CASSHGGQGNTEAFF. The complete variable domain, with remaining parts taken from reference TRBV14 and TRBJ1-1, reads EAGVTQFPSHSVIEKGQTVTLRCDPISGHDNLYWYRRVMGKEIKFLLHFVKESKQDESGMPNNRFLAERTGGTYSTLKVQPAELEDSGVYFCASSHGGQGNTEAFFGQGTRLTVV.

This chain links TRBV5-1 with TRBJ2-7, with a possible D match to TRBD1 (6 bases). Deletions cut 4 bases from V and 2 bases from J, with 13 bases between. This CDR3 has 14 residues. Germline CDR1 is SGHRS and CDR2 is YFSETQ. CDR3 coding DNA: TGCGCCAGCAGCCCCCGGGACACAACCTACGAGCAGTACTTC. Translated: CASSPRDTTYEQYF.

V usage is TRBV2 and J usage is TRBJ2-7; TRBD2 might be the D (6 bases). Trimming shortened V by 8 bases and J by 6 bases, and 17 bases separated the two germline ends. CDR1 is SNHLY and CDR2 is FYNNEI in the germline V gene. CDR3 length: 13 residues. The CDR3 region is CASLRDSLVEQYF. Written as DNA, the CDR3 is TGTGCCAGCCTCCGGGACTCACTTGTCGAGCAGTACTTC.

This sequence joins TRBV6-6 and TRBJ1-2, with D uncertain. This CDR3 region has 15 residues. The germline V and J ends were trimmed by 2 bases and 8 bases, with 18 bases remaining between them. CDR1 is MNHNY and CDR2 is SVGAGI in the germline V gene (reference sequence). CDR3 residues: CASSYKTSPLRGYTF. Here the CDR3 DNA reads TGTGCCAGCAGTTACAAGACTTCCCCCTTGAGGGGCTACACCTTC.

The DNA for the CDR3 is TGTGCCACCTCGGGACAGGTGGTAGGCTACACCTTC. Encoded protein: CATSGQVVGYTF. The chain couples TRBV6-5 to TRBJ1-2, with 8 nucleotides matching TRBD1. Germline V gives CDR1 MNHEY, CDR2 SVGAGI. This CDR3 comprises 12 residues. V was pared by 10 bases and J by 8 bases, with 9 bases of the junction left unmatched.

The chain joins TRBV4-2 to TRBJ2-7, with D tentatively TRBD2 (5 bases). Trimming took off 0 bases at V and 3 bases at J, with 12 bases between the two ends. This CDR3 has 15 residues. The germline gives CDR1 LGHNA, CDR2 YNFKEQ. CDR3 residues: CASSQENGINYEQYF. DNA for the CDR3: TGTGCCAGCAGCCAAGAGAACGGGATCAACTACGAGCAGTACTTC.

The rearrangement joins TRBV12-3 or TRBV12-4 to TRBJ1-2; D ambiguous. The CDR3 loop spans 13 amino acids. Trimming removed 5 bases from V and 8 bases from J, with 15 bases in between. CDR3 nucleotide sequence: TGTGCCAGCAGTCGCGGACGGGGAGTCGGCTACACCTTC. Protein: CASSRGRGVGYTF.

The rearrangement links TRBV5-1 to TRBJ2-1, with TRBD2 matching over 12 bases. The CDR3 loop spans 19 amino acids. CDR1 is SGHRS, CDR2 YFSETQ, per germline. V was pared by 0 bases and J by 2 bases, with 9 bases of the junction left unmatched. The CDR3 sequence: CASSLVGASGRAAYNEQFF. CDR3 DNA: TGCGCCAGCAGCTTGGTTGGGGCTAGCGGGAGGGCCGCCTACAATGAGCAGTTCTTC.